This T cell receptor beta chain was documented in a study of OX40 agonist ivuxolimab in advanced cancers. Whole-study context: A mean age of about 59 years, range about 20 to 85, was recorded, and roughly 80% were male. Two cutaneous melanoma patients and one hepatocellular carcinoma patient, three in all, had partial responses. Study results and limitations: In the 0.1 to 3.0 mg/kg range, CD4+ and CD8+ blood T cells had expanded clonally by week 6.

Profiled with immunoSEQ multiplex PCR; TCRdb holds only in-frame clones, not every one. The table lists around 68,000 clones, about nine tenths of them singletons. Points on this clone: Antigen specificity is unknown.

Looked up from germline, CDR1 is SGHTA and CDR2 is FQGNSA. The CDR3 runs to 15 residues. V lost 0 bases and J 4 bases, leaving 7 bases between the germline ends. Material: CD4+ or CD8+ T cells sorted from blood, obtained in a trial of the OX40 agonist ivuxolimab. The receptor comes from an adult with an advanced solid tumor such as melanoma, head and neck, liver or kidney cancer. The V and J genes are TRBV7-2 and TRBJ2-6; unclear D gene. CDR3 coding DNA: TGTGCCAGCAGCTTAGCAGGGTCCGGGGCCAACGTCCTGACTTTC. Its protein is CASSLAGSGANVLTF.